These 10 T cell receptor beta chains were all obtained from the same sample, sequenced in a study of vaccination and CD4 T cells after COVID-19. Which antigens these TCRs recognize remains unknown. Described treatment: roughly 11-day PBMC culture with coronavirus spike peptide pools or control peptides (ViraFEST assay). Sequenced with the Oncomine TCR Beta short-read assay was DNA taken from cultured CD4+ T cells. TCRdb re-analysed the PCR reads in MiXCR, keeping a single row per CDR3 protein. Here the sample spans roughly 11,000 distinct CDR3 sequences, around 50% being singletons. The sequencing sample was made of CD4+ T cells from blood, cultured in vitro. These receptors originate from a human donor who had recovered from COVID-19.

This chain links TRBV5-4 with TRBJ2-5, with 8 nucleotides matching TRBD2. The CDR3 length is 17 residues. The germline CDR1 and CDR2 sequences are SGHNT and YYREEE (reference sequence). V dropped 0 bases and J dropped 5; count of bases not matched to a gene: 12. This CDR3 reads CASSLGLAKPLGETQYF. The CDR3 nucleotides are TGTGCCAGCAGCTTGGGACTAGCGAAACCCTTGGGGGAGACCCAGTACTTC.

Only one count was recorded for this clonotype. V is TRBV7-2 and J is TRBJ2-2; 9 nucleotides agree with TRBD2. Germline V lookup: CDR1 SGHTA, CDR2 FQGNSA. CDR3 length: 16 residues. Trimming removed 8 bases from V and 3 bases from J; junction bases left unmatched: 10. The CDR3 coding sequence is TGTGCCAGCCCCCGGGTAGCGGGGGTCGACACCGGGGAGCTGTTTTTT. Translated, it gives CASPRVAGVDTGELFF.

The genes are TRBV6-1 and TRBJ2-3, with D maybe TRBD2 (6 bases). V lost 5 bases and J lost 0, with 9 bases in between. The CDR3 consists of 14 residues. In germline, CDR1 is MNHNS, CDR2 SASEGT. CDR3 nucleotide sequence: TGTGCCAGCAGTCCACTAGCTAGCACAGATACGCAGTATTTT. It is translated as CASSPLASTDTQYF.

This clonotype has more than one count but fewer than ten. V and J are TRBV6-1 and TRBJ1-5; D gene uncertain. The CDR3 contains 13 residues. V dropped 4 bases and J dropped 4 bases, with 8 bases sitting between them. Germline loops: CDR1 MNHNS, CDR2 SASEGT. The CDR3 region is CASSARSNQPQHF. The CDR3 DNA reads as TGTGCCAGCAGTGCACGGTCTAATCAGCCCCAGCATTTT.

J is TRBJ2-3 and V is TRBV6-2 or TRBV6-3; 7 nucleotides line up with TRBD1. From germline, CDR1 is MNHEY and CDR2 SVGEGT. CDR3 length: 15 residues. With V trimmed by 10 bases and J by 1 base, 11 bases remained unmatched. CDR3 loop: CATDRDSGRTDTQYF. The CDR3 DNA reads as TGTGCCACAGATCGGGACAGCGGACGCACAGATACGCAGTATTTT.

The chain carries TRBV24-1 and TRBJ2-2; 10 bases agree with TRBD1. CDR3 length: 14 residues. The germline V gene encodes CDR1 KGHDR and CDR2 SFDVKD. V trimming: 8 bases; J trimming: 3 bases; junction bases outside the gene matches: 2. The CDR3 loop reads CATKGQGDTGELFF. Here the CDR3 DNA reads TGTGCCACCAAAGGACAGGGGGACACCGGGGAGCTGTTTTTT.

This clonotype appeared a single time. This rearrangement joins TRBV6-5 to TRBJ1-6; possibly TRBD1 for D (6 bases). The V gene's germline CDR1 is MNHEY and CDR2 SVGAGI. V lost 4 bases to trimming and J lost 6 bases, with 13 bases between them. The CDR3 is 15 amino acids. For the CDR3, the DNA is TGTGCCAGCAGTTCTCAGGGGCGCGTTAATTCACCCCTCCACTTT. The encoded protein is CASSSQGRVNSPLHF.

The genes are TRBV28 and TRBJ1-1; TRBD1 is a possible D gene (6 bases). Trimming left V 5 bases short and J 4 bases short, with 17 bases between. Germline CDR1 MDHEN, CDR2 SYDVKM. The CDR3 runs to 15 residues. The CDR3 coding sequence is TGTGCCAGCAGTCTCCTACAGGGACGGGGCACTGAAGCTTTCTTT. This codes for CASSLLQGRGTEAFF.

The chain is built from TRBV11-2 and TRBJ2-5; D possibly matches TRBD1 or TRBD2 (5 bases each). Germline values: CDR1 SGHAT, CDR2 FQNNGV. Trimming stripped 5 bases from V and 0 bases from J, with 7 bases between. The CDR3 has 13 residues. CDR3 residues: CASSPGHQETQYF. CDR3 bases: TGTGCCAGCAGCCCGGGACACCAAGAGACCCAGTACTTC.

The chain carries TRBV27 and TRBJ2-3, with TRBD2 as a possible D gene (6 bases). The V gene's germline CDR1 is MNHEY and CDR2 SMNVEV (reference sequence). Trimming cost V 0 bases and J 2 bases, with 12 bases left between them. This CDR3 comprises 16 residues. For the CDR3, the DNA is TGTGCCAGCAGTTTATCGGGGACTTACCCCACAGATACGCAGTATTTT. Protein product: CASSLSGTYPTDTQYF.